A selection of T cell receptor beta chains follows, all from one sample in a study of T cell changes during pregnancy in multiple sclerosis. The data were produced by immunoSEQ multiplex PCR, yet TCRdb's version contains in-frame clones alone and is incomplete. The sample shows under 65,000 clones, nearly 95% of them seen only once. Source: CD4+ T cells from peripheral blood mononuclear cells, taken after pregnancy. Every receptor here comes from a female donor in good health, enrolled as a control in a pregnancy study. The CDR3 runs from the conserved cysteine through the conserved F or W. A D gene is named only where the DNA matches it firmly. Clone size, where shown, is once, few, many, or a class for clones that have expanded.

v_call: TRBV6-5; clone_size: .; j_call: TRBJ2-1; d_call: .; cdr3_aa: CASSYPNNEQFF; cdr3_nt: TGTGCCAGCAGTTACCCAAACAATGAGCAGTTCTTC
v_call: TRBV27; clone_size: .; j_call: TRBJ1-6; d_call: .; cdr3_aa: CASSLKPGQINSPLHF; cdr3_nt: TGTGCCAGCAGTTTAAAGCCCGGACAAATTAATTCACCCCTCCACTTT
v_call: TRBV2; clone_size: .; j_call: TRBJ2-7; d_call: TRBD2; cdr3_aa: CASSESSGGNIYEQYF; cdr3_nt: TGTGCCAGCAGTGAATCTAGCGGGGGGAATATCTACGAGCAGTACTTC
v_call: TRBV28; clone_size: .; j_call: TRBJ1-2; d_call: TRBD1; cdr3_aa: CASSEGTANYGYTF; cdr3_nt: TGTGCCAGCAGTGAGGGGACAGCTAACTATGGCTACACCTTC
v_call: TRBV28; clone_size: .; j_call: TRBJ2-7; d_call: .; cdr3_aa: CASSSPILEQYF; cdr3_nt: TGTGCCAGCAGTTCCCCTATCCTCGAGCAGTACTTC
v_call: TRBV2; clone_size: .; j_call: TRBJ2-5; d_call: TRBD2; cdr3_aa: CASSSRAGRGETQYF; cdr3_nt: TGTGCCAGCAGTTCCCGAGCGGGGCGGGGAGAGACCCAGTACTTC
v_call: TRBV28; clone_size: .; j_call: TRBJ2-5; d_call: .; cdr3_aa: CASSLRRTGRGREGETQYF; cdr3_nt: TGTGCCAGCAGTTTACGGAGGACTGGCCGGGGAAGGGAAGGAGAGACCCAGTACTTC
v_call: TRBV6-1; clone_size: .; j_call: TRBJ2-1; d_call: .; cdr3_aa: CASSVGLGSSDEQFF; cdr3_nt: TGTGCCAGCAGTGTGGGACTGGGAAGCAGCGATGAGCAGTTCTTC
v_call: TRBV7-9; clone_size: .; j_call: TRBJ2-3; d_call: .; cdr3_aa: CASSLEASDTQYF; cdr3_nt: TGTGCCAGCAGCCTGGAGGCCTCAGATACGCAGTATTTT
v_call: TRBV7-8; clone_size: .; j_call: TRBJ1-1; d_call: .; cdr3_aa: CASSLARTPNTEAFF; cdr3_nt: TGTGCCAGCAGCTTAGCGCGGACACCGAACACTGAAGCTTTCTTT
v_call: TRBV6-5; clone_size: once; j_call: TRBJ1-6; d_call: .; cdr3_aa: CASTVTIYNSPLHF; cdr3_nt: TGTGCCAGCACAGTTACCATCTATAATTCACCCCTCCACTTT
v_call: TRBV7-6; clone_size: few; j_call: TRBJ1-1; d_call: .; cdr3_aa: CASSPLRANTEAFF; cdr3_nt: TGTGCCAGCAGCCCCCTCAGGGCGAACACTGAAGCTTTCTTT
v_call: TRBV6-1; clone_size: .; j_call: TRBJ2-2; d_call: .; cdr3_aa: CASSQNPGAGELFF; cdr3_nt: TGTGCCAGCAGCCAGAACCCGGGGGCCGGGGAGCTGTTTTTT
v_call: TRBV6-1; clone_size: .; j_call: TRBJ2-2; d_call: .; cdr3_aa: CASSEVAENTGELFF; cdr3_nt: TGTGCCAGCAGTGAGGTAGCGGAGAACACCGGGGAGCTGTTTTTT
v_call: TRBV12-5; clone_size: .; j_call: TRBJ2-2; d_call: .; cdr3_aa: CASGKDRNTGELFF; cdr3_nt: TGTGCTAGTGGCAAAGACAGGAACACCGGGGAGCTGTTTTTT
v_call: TRBV7-8; clone_size: .; j_call: TRBJ1-3; d_call: .; cdr3_aa: CANGEPGNTIYF; cdr3_nt: TGTGCCAACGGGGAACCTGGAAACACCATATATTTT
v_call: TRBV30; clone_size: .; j_call: TRBJ1-3; d_call: TRBD1; cdr3_aa: CAWSQLGQAGNTIYF; cdr3_nt: TGTGCCTGGAGTCAACTCGGACAGGCTGGAAACACCATATATTTT
v_call: TRBV7-9; clone_size: .; j_call: TRBJ2-1; d_call: TRBD2; cdr3_aa: CASSLGLAGGSSYNEQFF; cdr3_nt: TGTGCCAGCAGCTTAGGGCTAGCGGGAGGTAGCTCCTACAATGAGCAGTTCTTC
v_call: TRBV27; clone_size: few; j_call: TRBJ2-1; d_call: TRBD2; cdr3_aa: CASSRTGTSFYNEQFF; cdr3_nt: TGTGCCAGCAGTCGTACGGGGACTAGCTTTTACAATGAGCAGTTCTTC
v_call: TRBV7-2; clone_size: .; j_call: TRBJ2-1; d_call: .; cdr3_aa: CASSPAGGLRDNEQFF; cdr3_nt: TGTGCCAGCAGCCCGGCCGGGGGATTACGGGACAATGAGCAGTTCTTC
v_call: TRBV9; clone_size: .; j_call: TRBJ2-2; d_call: TRBD2; cdr3_aa: CASSVEIAGGPGELFF; cdr3_nt: TGTGCCAGCAGCGTAGAGATAGCGGGAGGGCCCGGGGAGCTGTTTTTT
v_call: TRBV10-3; clone_size: .; j_call: TRBJ2-5; d_call: TRBD2; cdr3_aa: CAISVGLAGQETQYF; cdr3_nt: TGTGCCATCAGTGTAGGGTTAGCGGGGCAAGAGACCCAGTACTTC
v_call: TRBV4-2; clone_size: .; j_call: TRBJ2-1; d_call: .; cdr3_aa: CASSQDYRTVQFF; cdr3_nt: TGTGCCAGCAGCCAAGATTATCGGACAGTACAGTTCTTC
v_call: TRBV6-5; clone_size: .; j_call: TRBJ2-2; d_call: .; cdr3_aa: CASSYDGTTGELFF; cdr3_nt: TGTGCCAGCAGTTACGATGGGACTACCGGGGAGCTGTTTTTT
v_call: TRBV6-6; clone_size: .; j_call: TRBJ1-6; d_call: .; cdr3_aa: CASNMASGLSPLHF; cdr3_nt: TGTGCCAGCAATATGGCCTCCGGACTTTCACCCCTCCACTTT
v_call: TRBV25-1; clone_size: .; j_call: TRBJ1-2; d_call: .; cdr3_aa: CASSEYQGGTYGYTF; cdr3_nt: TGTGCCAGCAGTGAATATCAGGGAGGGACCTATGGCTACACCTTC
v_call: TRBV5-6; clone_size: .; j_call: TRBJ1-5; d_call: .; cdr3_aa: CASSLFRSNQPQHF; cdr3_nt: TGTGCCAGCAGCTTGTTCAGAAGCAATCAGCCCCAGCATTTT
v_call: TRBV2; clone_size: .; j_call: TRBJ1-1; d_call: .; cdr3_aa: CASSELLEAFF; cdr3_nt: TGTGCCAGCAGTGAACTCCTGGAGGCTTTCTTT
v_call: TRBV5-1; clone_size: .; j_call: TRBJ2-1; d_call: TRBD2; cdr3_aa: CASSLFAGVSYNEQFF; cdr3_nt: TGCGCCAGCAGCTTGTTTGCGGGGGTCTCCTACAATGAGCAGTTCTTC
v_call: TRBV5-1; clone_size: once; j_call: TRBJ2-1; d_call: TRBD2; cdr3_aa: CASSLSGASGGHEQFF; cdr3_nt: TGCGCCAGCAGCTTGAGTGGGGCTAGCGGGGGCCATGAGCAGTTCTTC
v_call: TRBV4-1; clone_size: .; j_call: TRBJ1-2; d_call: .; cdr3_aa: CASSQVGLLRGQDPNYGYTF; cdr3_nt: TGCGCCAGCAGCCAAGTGGGGCTTTTGAGGGGACAAGACCCTAACTATGGCTACACCTTC
v_call: TRBV5-4; clone_size: .; j_call: TRBJ2-1; d_call: TRBD2; cdr3_aa: CASSLAGTRRNEQFF; cdr3_nt: TGTGCCAGCAGCTTGGCCGGGACTAGGCGTAATGAGCAGTTCTTC
v_call: TRBV12-5; clone_size: .; j_call: TRBJ2-3; d_call: TRBD1; cdr3_aa: CASVPGTAVDTQYF; cdr3_nt: TGTGCTAGTGTCCCCGGGACAGCCGTAGATACGCAGTATTTT
v_call: TRBV21-1; clone_size: .; j_call: TRBJ2-3; d_call: .; cdr3_aa: CASSKAWVTGRRLGTDTQYF; cdr3_nt: TGTGCCAGCAGCAAGGCCTGGGTGACGGGGAGGCGTCTGGGCACAGATACGCAGTATTTT
v_call: TRBV5-6; clone_size: .; j_call: TRBJ1-2; d_call: .; cdr3_aa: CASSPTLVDYGYTF; cdr3_nt: TGTGCCAGCAGCCCTACTCTGGTGGACTATGGCTACACCTTC
v_call: TRBV7-9; clone_size: .; j_call: TRBJ2-3; d_call: .; cdr3_aa: CASSESGTSTDTQYF; cdr3_nt: TGTGCCAGCAGCGAATCCGGGACTAGCACAGATACGCAGTATTTT
v_call: TRBV2; clone_size: .; j_call: TRBJ1-1; d_call: .; cdr3_aa: CASRILTGNTEAFF; cdr3_nt: TGTGCCAGCAGAATTTTGACGGGGAACACTGAAGCTTTCTTT
v_call: TRBV7-9; clone_size: .; j_call: TRBJ2-1; d_call: TRBD2; cdr3_aa: CASSEGLRGHNEQFF; cdr3_nt: TGTGCCAGCAGCGAGGGACTACGGGGCCACAATGAGCAGTTCTTC
v_call: TRBV27; clone_size: .; j_call: TRBJ2-3; d_call: .; cdr3_aa: CASSHWQGLW; cdr3_nt: TGTGCCAGCAGCCACTGGCAGGGACTCTGG
v_call: TRBV5-1; clone_size: .; j_call: TRBJ2-1; d_call: TRBD2; cdr3_aa: CASSFDKREGRGNEQFF; cdr3_nt: TGCGCCAGCAGTTTTGACAAGCGGGAGGGGCGCGGCAATGAGCAGTTCTTC
v_call: TRBV14; clone_size: .; j_call: TRBJ1-1; d_call: TRBD1; cdr3_aa: CASSRDRGPVEAFF; cdr3_nt: TGTGCCAGCAGCCGAGACAGGGGGCCCGTTGAAGCTTTCTTT
v_call: TRBV9; clone_size: .; j_call: TRBJ2-3; d_call: .; cdr3_aa: CASSYQPRDFLTDTQYF; cdr3_nt: TGTGCCAGCAGCTACCAGCCACGGGACTTCCTCACAGATACGCAGTATTTT
v_call: TRBV5-1; clone_size: .; j_call: TRBJ1-1; d_call: .; cdr3_aa: CASSLGGDWRSTEAFF; cdr3_nt: TGCGCCAGCAGCTTGGGCGGGGATTGGAGGAGCACTGAAGCTTTCTTT
v_call: TRBV5-1; clone_size: .; j_call: TRBJ2-7; d_call: .; cdr3_aa: CASSPLTSYEQYF; cdr3_nt: TGCGCCAGCAGCCCACTGACTTCCTACGAGCAGTACTTC
v_call: TRBV7-3; clone_size: .; j_call: TRBJ2-3; d_call: .; cdr3_aa: CASSLDRDTQYF; cdr3_nt: TGTGCCAGCAGCTTAGACAGGGATACGCAGTATTTT